The source of this TCR beta chain is a study of blood T cell repertoires in COVID-19. The CDR3 runs to 16 residues. V lost 0 bases, J lost 0 bases, and 2 bases stayed unmatched. CDR1 SGHNT and CDR2 YYREEE come from the germline V gene (reference sequence). The table came from immunoSEQ multiplex PCR; TCRdb's copy has only in-frame clones and leaves some out. This table holds 310,000 or so clones, about nine tenths found once. Specimen: PBMCs or T cells enriched from blood (not recorded which). The V and J genes are TRBV5-4 and TRBJ2-1; 8 positions match TRBD2. This TCR derives from a woman younger than 30 who had recovered from COVID-19. The CDR3 DNA sequence: TGTGCCAGCAGCTTGGACGGACTAGCCTCCTACAATGAGCAGTTCTTC. Translating it yields CASSLDGLASYNEQFF.